Listed below are T cell receptor beta chains from one sample, sequenced in a study of post-analysis software for immune sequencing data. TCRdb independently ran MiXCR on the PCR reads; one entry per CDR3 protein. The table shows roughly 800,000 distinct CDR3 sequences, with roughly 27% occurring only once. The sample consisted of blood. Source of these receptors: a girl between 5 and 17 years old with multiple sclerosis. Both conserved end residues are part of each CDR3. The order of the fields is CDR3 DNA, CDR3 protein, D gene, V gene, J gene, CDR3 length, clone size. A D gene is named only where the DNA matches it firmly. Some rows mark clone size as missing; the rest say once, few, many or name a class of expanded clone.

TGCGCCAGCAGCTTGGTAGGTAGCGGGAACTACGAGCAGTACTTC	CASSLVGSGNYEQYF	TRBD2	TRBV5-1	TRBJ2-7	15	-
TGTGCCAGCAGCTTGAGGTTCGACCCCTCAGGGGAGCTGTTTTTT	CASSLRFDPSGELFF	-	TRBV7-7	TRBJ2-2	15	few
TGTGCCAGCAGCTCCAGGGGGTTGTCCTACGAGCAGTACTTC	CASSSRGLSYEQYF	TRBD1	TRBV7-2	TRBJ2-7	14	-
TGCAGTGCTAGGCAGGGGGCTTGGGATTCACCCCTCCACTTT	CSARQGAWDSPLHF	TRBD1	TRBV20-1	TRBJ1-6	14	-
TGTGCCACGGACCCGGAGAACACCGGGGAGCTGTTTTTT	CATDPENTGELFF	-	TRBV10-3	TRBJ2-2	13	few
TGTGCCAGCAGTTACAGGGACAGCGTTAATGAGCAGTACTTC	CASSYRDSVNEQYF	TRBD1	TRBV6-6	TRBJ2-7	14	-
TGTGCCAGCGTCGATGCCCAAGAGACCCAGTTCTTC	CASVDAQETQFF	-	TRBV27	TRBJ2-1	12	-
TGTGCCAGCAGCGGGGGGGGATACAATGAGCAGTTCTTC	CASSGGGYNEQFF	TRBD2	TRBV9	TRBJ2-1	13	many
TGCAGCGTTGAAGTCCAGGGCGAGACCCAGTACTTC	CSVEVQGETQYF	-	TRBV29-1	TRBJ2-5	12	few
TGTGCCAGCAGCCCGACCGGGACTCTCTTTGGCTACACCTTC	CASSPTGTLFGYTF	-	TRBV11-2	TRBJ1-2	14	-
TGCGCCAGCAGCTTGTATATTAATCAGCCCCAGCATTTT	CASSLYINQPQHF	-	TRBV5-1	TRBJ1-5	13	few
TGTGCCAGCAGCCTTATAAACTCCGGTCCCACCTACGAGCAGTACTTC	CASSLINSGPTYEQYF	-	TRBV11-2	TRBJ2-7	16	-
TGCAGTGCTAGTCGTAGTATGAATGAGCAGTTCTTC	CSASRSMNEQFF	-	TRBV20-1	TRBJ2-1	12	-
TGTGCCAGCAAGGGTAAAGAAAAACTGTTTTTT	CASKGKEKLFF	-	TRBV2	TRBJ1-4	11	-